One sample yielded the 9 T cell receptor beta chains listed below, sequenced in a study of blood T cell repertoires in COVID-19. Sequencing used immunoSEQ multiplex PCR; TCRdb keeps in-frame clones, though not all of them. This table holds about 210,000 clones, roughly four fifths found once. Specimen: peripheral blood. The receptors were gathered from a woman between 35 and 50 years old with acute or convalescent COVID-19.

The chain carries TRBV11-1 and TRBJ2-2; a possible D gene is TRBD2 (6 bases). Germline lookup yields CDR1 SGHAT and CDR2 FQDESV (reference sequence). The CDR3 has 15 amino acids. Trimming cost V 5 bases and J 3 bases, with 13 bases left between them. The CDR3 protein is CASSPGSGYTGELFF. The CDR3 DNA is TGTGCCAGCAGCCCCGGGAGCGGATACACCGGGGAGCTGTTTTTT.

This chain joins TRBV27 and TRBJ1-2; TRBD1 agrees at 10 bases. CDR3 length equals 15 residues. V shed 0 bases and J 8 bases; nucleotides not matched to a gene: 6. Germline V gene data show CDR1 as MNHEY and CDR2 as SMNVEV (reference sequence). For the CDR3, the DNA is TGTGCCAGCAGTTTATCGTGGGACAGGGGACAAGGCTACACCTTC. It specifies CASSLSWDRGQGYTF.

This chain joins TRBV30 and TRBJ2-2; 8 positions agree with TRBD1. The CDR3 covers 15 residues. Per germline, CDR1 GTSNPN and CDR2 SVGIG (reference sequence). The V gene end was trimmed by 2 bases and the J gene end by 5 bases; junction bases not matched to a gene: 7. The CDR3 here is CAWSRVRGQTGELFF. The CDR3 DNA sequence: TGTGCCTGGAGTAGGGTCAGGGGGCAAACCGGGGAGCTGTTTTTT.

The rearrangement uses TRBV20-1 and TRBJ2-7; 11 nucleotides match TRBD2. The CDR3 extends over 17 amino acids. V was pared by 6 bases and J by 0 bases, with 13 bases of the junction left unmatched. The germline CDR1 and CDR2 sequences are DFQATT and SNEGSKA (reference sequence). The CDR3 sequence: CSASSLAGGLSSYEQYF. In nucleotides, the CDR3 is TGCAGTGCCAGTAGCCTAGCGGGGGGCCTTAGCTCCTACGAGCAGTACTTC.

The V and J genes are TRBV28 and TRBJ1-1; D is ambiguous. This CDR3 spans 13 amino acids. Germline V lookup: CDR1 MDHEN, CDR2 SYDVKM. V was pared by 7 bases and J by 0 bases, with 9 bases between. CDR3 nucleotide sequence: TGTGCCAGCACTGAATACATGAACACTGAAGCTTTCTTT. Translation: CASTEYMNTEAFF.

CDR3 in amino acids: CSVDQGSIYEQYF. CDR3 nucleotides: TGCAGCGTTGATCAGGGGTCGATCTACGAGCAGTACTTC. The chain carries TRBV29-1 and TRBJ2-7, with a tentative D call TRBD1 (6 bases). The CDR3 contains 13 residues. Trimming left V 3 bases short and J 3 bases short, with 12 bases between. Germline-derived CDR1 and CDR2 are SQVTM and ANQGSEA.

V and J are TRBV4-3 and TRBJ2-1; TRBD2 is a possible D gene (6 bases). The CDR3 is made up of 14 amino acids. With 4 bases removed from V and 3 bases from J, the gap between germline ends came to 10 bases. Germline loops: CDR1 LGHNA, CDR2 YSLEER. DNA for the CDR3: TGCGCCAGCAGCCGGGGGACTCTCTACAATGAGCAGTTCTTC. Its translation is CASSRGTLYNEQFF.

The CDR3 DNA reads as TGCAGCGTTGAAGATGTCTGGCCGGGAATTAACTATGGCTACACCTTC. Amino acids: CSVEDVWPGINYGYTF. The V gene is TRBV29-1, the J gene TRBJ1-2; no definite D call. Trimming stripped 0 bases from V and 1 base from J, with 15 bases between. The CDR3 has 16 residues. Germline CDR1 and CDR2: SQVTM and ANQGSEA.

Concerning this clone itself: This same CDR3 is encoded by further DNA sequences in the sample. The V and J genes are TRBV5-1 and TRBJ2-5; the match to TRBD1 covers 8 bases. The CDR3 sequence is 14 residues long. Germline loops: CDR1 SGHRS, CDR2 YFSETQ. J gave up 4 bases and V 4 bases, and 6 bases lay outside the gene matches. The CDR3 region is CASSPGQGRETQYF. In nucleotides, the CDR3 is TGCGCCAGCAGCCCCGGACAGGGTAGAGAGACCCAGTACTTC.